These 20 T cell receptor beta chains were all obtained from the same sample, sequenced in a study of blood T cell repertoires in COVID-19. Repertoires were generated with immunoSEQ multiplex PCR, while TCRdb's copy carries only in-frame clones and drops some. The sample yields 250,000 to 400,000 clones, 80% to 90% seen once. Sequences were obtained from PBMCs or T cells enriched from blood (not recorded which). Source of these receptors: a woman aged 30 to 39 who had recovered from COVID-19.

The chain has TRBV4-2 and TRBJ1-6; 7 positions match TRBD1. This CDR3 spans 18 amino acids. Germline CDR1 LGHNA, CDR2 YNFKEQ. V trimming: 1 base; J trimming: 6 bases; junction bases outside the gene matches: 12. DNA for the CDR3: TGTGCCAGCAGCCAAGGGGTAGCGACCAGGGGGTCTAATTCACCCCTCCACTTT. Amino acids: CASSQGVATRGSNSPLHF.

The chain uses TRBV3-1 (or the pseudogene TRBV3-2) and TRBJ1-2, with a possible D match to TRBD1 (6 bases). Germline CDR1 reads LGHDT; CDR2 reads YNNKEL (reference sequence). V lost 10 bases and J lost 7, with 19 bases in between. This CDR3 contains 13 residues. The CDR3 nucleotides read TGTGCCACCGAGAGCGGGGGCGGATTTGGCTACACCTTC. Translating it yields CATESGGGFGYTF.

The chain carries TRBV7-9 and TRBJ1-6; D ambiguous. Germline CDR1 reads SEHNR; CDR2 reads FQNEAQ (reference sequence). The CDR3 spans 13 residues. The V and J ends lost 5 bases and 10 bases respectively, with 12 bases between them. The CDR3 spells CASSAPPGSPLHF. CDR3 DNA: TGTGCCAGCAGCGCTCCCCCGGGATCACCCCTCCACTTT.

This rearrangement joins TRBV12-3 or TRBV12-4 to TRBJ1-5; D ambiguous. CDR3 length equals 13 residues. V was cut by 7 bases and J by 4 bases, with 11 bases left in between. Written as DNA, the CDR3 is TGTGCCAGCACTCCGTCGAGAAATCAGCCCCAGCATTTT. Protein sequence: CASTPSRNQPQHF.

The chain is built from TRBV10-3 and TRBJ1-2; TRBD1 agrees at 11 bases. The CDR3 covers 16 residues. V lost 0 bases, J lost 4 bases, and 4 bases stayed unmatched. In germline, CDR1 is ENHRY, CDR2 SYGVKD. This chain's CDR3 is CAISESGQGAFYGYTF. The CDR3 DNA reads TGTGCCATCAGTGAGTCCGGACAGGGGGCTTTCTATGGCTACACCTTC.

V and J are TRBV4-1 and TRBJ2-7; D gene uncertain. The CDR3 has 13 amino acids. Germline CDR1 is MGHRA and CDR2 is YSYEKL. Trimming pared 0 bases from V and 4 bases from J, leaving 7 bases between. The CDR3 sequence: CASSQDWRYEQYF. Written as DNA, the CDR3 is TGCGCCAGCAGCCAAGATTGGCGGTACGAGCAGTACTTC.

This rearrangement joins TRBV19 to TRBJ2-7; 7 positions agree with TRBD2. V trimming: 1 base; J trimming: 5 bases; junction bases outside the gene matches: 8. The CDR3 contains 15 residues. CDR1 and CDR2 from the germline V gene are LNHDA and SQIVND (reference sequence). The CDR3: CASSIVAGDLNEQYF. CDR3 nucleotide sequence: TGTGCCAGTAGTATAGTCGCGGGGGATCTCAACGAGCAGTACTTC.

V gene TRBV5-1 combines with J gene TRBJ2-7; 7 positions match TRBD2. CDR3 size: 15 residues. CDR1 and CDR2 from the germline V gene are SGHRS and YFSETQ. The V and J ends lost 2 bases and 2 bases, in that order; junction bases with no gene match: 7. CDR3 coding DNA: TGCGCCAGCAGCTTAACGACTAGCTCCGCCTACGAGCAGTACTTC. Amino acids: CASSLTTSSAYEQYF. Looking up the rest from reference TRBV5-1 and TRBJ2-7 gives the full variable domain: KAGVTQTPRYLIKTRGQQVTLSCSPISGHRSVSWYQQTPGQGLQFLFEYFSETQRNKGNFPGRFSGRQFSNSRSEMNVSTLELGDSALYLCASSLTTSSAYEQYFGPGTRLTVT.

This clone showed up just a few times. The rearrangement uses TRBV19 and TRBJ1-5, with 7 bases aligning to TRBD1. V lost 2 bases and J lost 6; bases outside the gene matches: 7. CDR1 and CDR2 from the germline V gene are LNHDA and SQIVND (reference sequence). The length of the CDR3 is 15 residues. CDR3 in DNA: TGTGCCAGTAGTATAAGAGGAGGGGGCGGTCAGCCCCAGCATTTT. Protein: CASSIRGGGGQPQHF.

The V and J genes are TRBV18 and TRBJ1-2, with 8 bases lining up with TRBD1. This CDR3 has 15 amino acids. CDR1 is KGHSH and CDR2 is LQKENI in the germline V gene. V lost 3 bases and J lost 4; bases outside the gene matches: 7. The DNA for the CDR3 is TGTGCCAGCTCACCCCCTGGGGACAGGATCTATGGCTACACCTTC. Residues: CASSPPGDRIYGYTF.

V usage is TRBV7-8 and J usage is TRBJ1-6; perhaps TRBD1 as D (5 bases). CDR1 is SGHVS, CDR2 FQNEAQ, per germline. V lost 1 base and J lost 7, with 8 bases in between. There are 14 residues in the CDR3. The DNA for the CDR3 is TGTGCCAGCAGCTTAGGACAGTCGAATTCACCCCTCCACTTT. It specifies CASSLGQSNSPLHF.

V is TRBV9 and J is TRBJ2-5; TRBD2 matches at 12 bases. This CDR3 contains 16 residues. V lost 2 bases to trimming and J lost 5 bases; unmatched junction nucleotides: 7. Germline assignment: CDR1 SGDLS and CDR2 YYNGEE. In DNA, the CDR3 is TGTGCCAGCAGCGTGGATCGACTAGCGGGGGCGGAGACCCAGTACTTC. Amino acid sequence: CASSVDRLAGAETQYF.

The rearrangement uses TRBV6-5 and TRBJ1-2; 10 bases fit TRBD1. In germline, CDR1 is MNHEY, CDR2 SVGAGI. Trimming cost V 4 bases and J 3 bases; bases outside gene matches: 5. This CDR3 contains 15 residues. In DNA, the CDR3 is TGTGCCAGCAGTTTCGCGGACAGGGGGGACTATGGCTACACCTTC. Translation gives CASSFADRGDYGYTF.

The gene calls are TRBV29-1 and TRBJ1-2, with D perhaps TRBD1 (5 bases). Trimming shortened V by 7 bases and J by 7 bases, and 16 bases separated the two germline ends. The CDR3 is 12 amino acids. The germline V gene has CDR1 SQVTM and CDR2 ANQGSEA. The CDR3 bases are TGCAGCGCTCAGGCAGGGTGGGGTGGCTACACCTTC. Protein product: CSAQAGWGGYTF. Complete variable domain (other parts from reference TRBV29-1 and TRBJ1-2): SAVISQKPSRDICQRGTSLTIQCQVDSQVTMMFWYRQQPGQSLTLIATANQGSEATYESGFVIDKFPISRPNLTFSTLTVSNMSPEDSSIYLCSAQAGWGGYTFGSGTRLTVV.

The chain links TRBV5-1 to TRBJ2-5; the match to TRBD1 covers 10 bases. CDR1 SGHRS and CDR2 YFSETQ come from the germline V gene. The V gene end was trimmed by 4 bases and the J gene end by 3 bases; junction bases not matched to a gene: 9. The CDR3 sequence is 16 residues long. The CDR3 loop reads CASSPRQGAAEETQYF. The CDR3, as DNA: TGCGCCAGCAGCCCGCGACAGGGGGCGGCAGAAGAGACCCAGTACTTC.

The gene calls are TRBV14 and TRBJ1-1, with unresolved D. CDR1 and CDR2 (germline): SGHDN, FVKESK. This CDR3 contains 16 residues. V was cut by 2 bases and J by 1 base, with 14 bases left in between. The CDR3 protein is CASSQSRSFGNTEAFF. In nucleotides, the CDR3 is TGTGCCAGCAGCCAAAGTAGGAGTTTCGGGAACACTGAAGCTTTCTTT.

The chain links TRBV7-6 to TRBJ2-7, with a tentative D call TRBD2 (6 bases). Germline V gene data show CDR1 as SGHVS and CDR2 as FNYEAQ. The CDR3 is 14 amino acids. Between the trimmed V and J ends, which lost 1 base and 7 bases, there was a span of 14 bases. CDR3 residues: CASSLGRDTGEQYF. CDR3 DNA: TGTGCCAGCAGCTTAGGGCGGGATACAGGAGAGCAGTACTTC.

The J gene is TRBJ2-5, the V gene TRBV5-1; 8 bases map to TRBD1. From germline, CDR1 is SGHRS and CDR2 YFSETQ. This CDR3 contains 15 residues. V lost 4 bases and J lost 4; bases outside the gene matches: 9. CDR3 region: CASSPSQGALETQYF. The CDR3 nucleotides read TGCGCCAGCAGCCCTAGCCAGGGGGCTTTAGAGACCCAGTACTTC.

The chain joins TRBV5-4 to TRBJ1-2, with a possible D match to TRBD1 (5 bases). With 2 bases removed from V and 8 bases from J, the gap between germline ends came to 22 bases. Germline V gives CDR1 SGHNT, CDR2 YYREEE (reference sequence). The CDR3 contains 16 residues. The CDR3 region is CASSFPGGEVIWGYTF. In DNA, the CDR3 is TGTGCCAGCAGCTTCCCCGGGGGAGAAGTGATATGGGGCTACACCTTC.

The rearrangement joins TRBV7-9 to TRBJ1-3, with D hard to call. Germline V CDR1 and CDR2: SEHNR, FQNEAQ (reference sequence). V dropped 2 bases and J dropped 1 base, with 6 bases sitting between them. CDR3 length: 14 residues. This chain's CDR3 is CASSLLRSGNTIYF. The CDR3 DNA reads as TGTGCCAGCAGCTTACTGCGTTCTGGAAACACCATATATTTT.